In this sample, the clone carrying this TCR beta chain turned up a few times. The sample is drawn from a study of control samples from healthy donors and cancer patients. Libraries were prepared by immunoSEQ multiplex PCR; TCRdb keeps only in-frame clonotypes and omits some of them. The sample records just under 60,000 clones, 92% being singletons. Germline loops: CDR1 SNHLY, CDR2 FYNNEI. Trimming took off 6 bases at V and 4 bases at J, with 12 bases between the two ends. This CDR3 region has 13 residues. This sequence was found in a man in his forties with colorectal cancer. Material: PBMCs. The rearrangement joins TRBV2 to TRBJ1-2; D gene unclear. The CDR3 DNA reads TGTGCCAGCAGCCTGGAGAGTCGCTATGGCTACACCTTC. Its translation is CASSLESRYGYTF.